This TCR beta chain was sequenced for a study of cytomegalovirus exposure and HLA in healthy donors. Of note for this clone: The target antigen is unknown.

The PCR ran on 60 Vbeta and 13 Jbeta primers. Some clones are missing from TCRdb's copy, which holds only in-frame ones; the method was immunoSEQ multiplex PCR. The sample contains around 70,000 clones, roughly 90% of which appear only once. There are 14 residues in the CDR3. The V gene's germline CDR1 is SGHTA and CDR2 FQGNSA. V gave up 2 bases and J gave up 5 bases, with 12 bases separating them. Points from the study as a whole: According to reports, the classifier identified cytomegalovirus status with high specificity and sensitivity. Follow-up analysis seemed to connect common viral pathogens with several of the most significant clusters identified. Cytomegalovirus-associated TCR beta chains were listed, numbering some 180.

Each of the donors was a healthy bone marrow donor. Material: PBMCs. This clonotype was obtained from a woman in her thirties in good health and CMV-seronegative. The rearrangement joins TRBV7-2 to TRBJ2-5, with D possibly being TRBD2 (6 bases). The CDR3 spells CASSLKTEGETQYF. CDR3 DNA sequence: TGTGCCAGCAGCTTAAAGACGGAGGGGGAGACCCAGTACTTC.